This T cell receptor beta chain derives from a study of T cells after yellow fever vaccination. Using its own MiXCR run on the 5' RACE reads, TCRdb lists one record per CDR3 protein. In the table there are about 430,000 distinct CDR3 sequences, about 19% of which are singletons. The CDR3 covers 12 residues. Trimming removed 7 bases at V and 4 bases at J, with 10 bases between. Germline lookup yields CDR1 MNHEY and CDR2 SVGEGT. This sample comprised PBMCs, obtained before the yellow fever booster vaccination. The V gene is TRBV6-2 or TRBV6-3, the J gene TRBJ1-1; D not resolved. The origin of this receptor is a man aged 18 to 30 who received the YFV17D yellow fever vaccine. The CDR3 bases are TGTGCCAGCACCAACGGGATCACTGAAGCTTTCTTT. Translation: CASTNGITEAFF.